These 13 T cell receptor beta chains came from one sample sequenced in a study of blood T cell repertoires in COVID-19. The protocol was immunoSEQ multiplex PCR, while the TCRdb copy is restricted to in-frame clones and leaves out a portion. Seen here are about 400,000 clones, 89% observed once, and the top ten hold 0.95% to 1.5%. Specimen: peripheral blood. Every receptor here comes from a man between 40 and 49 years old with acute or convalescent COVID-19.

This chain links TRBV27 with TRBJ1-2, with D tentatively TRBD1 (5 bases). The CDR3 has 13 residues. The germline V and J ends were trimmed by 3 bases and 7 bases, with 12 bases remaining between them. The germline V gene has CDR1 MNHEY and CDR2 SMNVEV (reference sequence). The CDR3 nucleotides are TGTGCCAGCAGTTTGGCTTCCAGGGCTGGCTACACCTTC. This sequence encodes CASSLASRAGYTF.

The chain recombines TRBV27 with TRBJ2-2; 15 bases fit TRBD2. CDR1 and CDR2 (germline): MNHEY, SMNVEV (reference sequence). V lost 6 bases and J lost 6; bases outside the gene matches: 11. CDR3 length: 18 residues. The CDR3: CASSPGLAGGPKAGELFF. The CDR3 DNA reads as TGTGCCAGCAGCCCAGGACTAGCGGGAGGGCCAAAGGCCGGGGAGCTGTTTTTT.

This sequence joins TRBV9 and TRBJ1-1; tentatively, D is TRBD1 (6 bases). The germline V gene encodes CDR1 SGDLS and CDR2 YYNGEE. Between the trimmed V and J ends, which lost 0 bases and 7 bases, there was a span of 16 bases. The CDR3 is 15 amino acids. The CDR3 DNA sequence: TGTGCCAGCAGCGTAGGGTTTAGCGAACAGGGTGAAGCTTTCTTT. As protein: CASSVGFSEQGEAFF.

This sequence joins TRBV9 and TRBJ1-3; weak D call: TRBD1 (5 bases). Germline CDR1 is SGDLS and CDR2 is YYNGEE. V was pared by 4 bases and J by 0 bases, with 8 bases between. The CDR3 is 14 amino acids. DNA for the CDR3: TGTGCCAGCAGCACAGGCCGCTCTGGAAACACCATATATTTT. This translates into CASSTGRSGNTIYF.

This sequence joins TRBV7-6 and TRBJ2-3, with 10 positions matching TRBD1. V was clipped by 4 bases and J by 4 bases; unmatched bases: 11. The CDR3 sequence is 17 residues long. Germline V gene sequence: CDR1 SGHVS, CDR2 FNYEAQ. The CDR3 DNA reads TGTGCCAGCAGCTCTGAGGGGACAGGGGTTGTTTCAGATACGCAGTATTTT. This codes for CASSSEGTGVVSDTQYF. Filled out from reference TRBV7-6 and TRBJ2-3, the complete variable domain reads GAGVSQSPRYKVTKRGQDVALRCDPISGHVSLYWYRQALGQGPEFLTYFNYEAQQDKSGLPNDRFSAERPEGSISTLTIQRTEQRDSAMYRCASSSEGTGVVSDTQYFGPGTRLTVL.

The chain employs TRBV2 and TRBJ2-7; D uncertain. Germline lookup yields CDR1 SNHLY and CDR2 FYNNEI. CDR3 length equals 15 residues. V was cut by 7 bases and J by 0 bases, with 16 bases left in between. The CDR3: CASNPTTANSYEQYF. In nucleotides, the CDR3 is TGTGCCAGCAACCCAACCACAGCTAACTCCTACGAGCAGTACTTC.

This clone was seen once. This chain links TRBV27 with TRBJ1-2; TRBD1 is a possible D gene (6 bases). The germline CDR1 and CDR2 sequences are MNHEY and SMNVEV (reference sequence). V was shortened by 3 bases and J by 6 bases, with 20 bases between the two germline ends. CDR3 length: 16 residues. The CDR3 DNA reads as TGTGCCAGCAGTTTTTATACGAGGGAGGGGGTTGATGGCTACACCTTC. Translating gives CASSFYTREGVDGYTF.

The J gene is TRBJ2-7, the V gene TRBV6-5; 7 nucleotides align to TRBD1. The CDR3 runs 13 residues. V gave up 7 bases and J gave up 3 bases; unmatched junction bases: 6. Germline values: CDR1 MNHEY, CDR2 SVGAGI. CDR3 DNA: TGTGCCAGCACTCAACAGGGGAACTACGAGCAGTACTTC. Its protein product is CASTQQGNYEQYF.

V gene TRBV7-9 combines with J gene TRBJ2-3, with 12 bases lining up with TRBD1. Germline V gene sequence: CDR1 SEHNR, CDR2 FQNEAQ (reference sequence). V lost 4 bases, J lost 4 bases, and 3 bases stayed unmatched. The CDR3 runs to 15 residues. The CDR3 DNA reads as TGTGCCAGCAGCTCCGGGACAGGGGGCCCAGATACGCAGTATTTT. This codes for CASSSGTGGPDTQYF.

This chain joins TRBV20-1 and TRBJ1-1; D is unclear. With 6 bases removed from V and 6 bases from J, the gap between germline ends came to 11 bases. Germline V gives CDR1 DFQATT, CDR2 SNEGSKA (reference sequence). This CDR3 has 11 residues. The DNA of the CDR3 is TGCAGTGCCCGAGGGTGGTCTGAAGCTTTCTTT. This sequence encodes CSARGWSEAFF.

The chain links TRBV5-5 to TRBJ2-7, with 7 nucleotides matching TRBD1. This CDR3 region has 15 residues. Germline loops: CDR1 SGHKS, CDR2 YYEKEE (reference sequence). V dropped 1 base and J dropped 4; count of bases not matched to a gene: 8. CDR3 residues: CASSLTWDSTYEQYF. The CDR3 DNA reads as TGTGCCAGCAGCTTGACTTGGGACAGTACTTACGAGCAGTACTTC. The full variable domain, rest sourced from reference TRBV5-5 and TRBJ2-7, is DAGVTQSPTHLIKTRGQQVTLRCSPISGHKSVSWYQQVLGQGPQFIFQYYEKEERGRGNFPDRFSARQFPNYSSELNVNALLLGDSALYLCASSLTWDSTYEQYFGPGTRLTVT.

CDR3 loop: CATSRAGNTEAFF. As DNA, the CDR3 is TGTGCCACCAGCAGAGCAGGGAACACTGAAGCTTTCTTT. The chain joins TRBV15 to TRBJ1-1; D not certain. Germline V gene sequence: CDR1 LNHNV, CDR2 YYDKDF (reference sequence). The CDR3 length is 13 residues. The V end lost 1 base, the J end lost 1 base, and 4 bases lay between the germline ends.

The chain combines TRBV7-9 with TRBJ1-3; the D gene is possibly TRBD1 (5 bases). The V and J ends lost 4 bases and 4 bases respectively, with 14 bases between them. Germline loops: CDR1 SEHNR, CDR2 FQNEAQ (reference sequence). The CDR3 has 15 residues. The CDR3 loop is CASSSTLWGGNTIYF. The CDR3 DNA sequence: TGTGCCAGCAGCTCCACCTTGTGGGGCGGAAACACCATATATTTT.